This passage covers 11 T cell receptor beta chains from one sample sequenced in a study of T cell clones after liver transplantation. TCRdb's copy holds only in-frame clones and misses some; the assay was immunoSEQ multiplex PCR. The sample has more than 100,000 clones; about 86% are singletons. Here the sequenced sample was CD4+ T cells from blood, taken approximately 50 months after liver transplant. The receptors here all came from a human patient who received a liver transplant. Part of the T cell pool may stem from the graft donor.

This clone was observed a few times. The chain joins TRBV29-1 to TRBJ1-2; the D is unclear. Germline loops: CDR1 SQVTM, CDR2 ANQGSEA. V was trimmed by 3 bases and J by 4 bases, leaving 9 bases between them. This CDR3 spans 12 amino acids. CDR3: CSVDRLFYGYTF. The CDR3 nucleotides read TGCAGCGTTGATAGACTATTCTATGGCTACACCTTC.

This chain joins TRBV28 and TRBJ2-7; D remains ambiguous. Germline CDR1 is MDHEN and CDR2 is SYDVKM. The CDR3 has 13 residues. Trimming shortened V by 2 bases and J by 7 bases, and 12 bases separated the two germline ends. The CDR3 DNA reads TGTGCCAGCAGTTTACGGGTCCCGGATGAGCAGTACTTC. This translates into CASSLRVPDEQYF.

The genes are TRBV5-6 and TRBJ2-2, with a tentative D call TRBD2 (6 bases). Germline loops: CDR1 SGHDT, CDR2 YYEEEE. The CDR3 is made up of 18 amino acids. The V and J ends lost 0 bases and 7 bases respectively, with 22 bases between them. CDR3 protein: CASSLDPESGTRGGELFF. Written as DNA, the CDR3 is TGTGCCAGCAGCTTGGACCCAGAATCAGGGACTCGAGGCGGGGAGCTGTTTTTT.

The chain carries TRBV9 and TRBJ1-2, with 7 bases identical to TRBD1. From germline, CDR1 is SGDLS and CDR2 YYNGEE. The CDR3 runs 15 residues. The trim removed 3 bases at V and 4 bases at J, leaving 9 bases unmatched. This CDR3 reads CASSASGTETYGYTF. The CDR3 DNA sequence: TGTGCCAGCAGCGCCTCCGGGACAGAGACCTATGGCTACACCTTC. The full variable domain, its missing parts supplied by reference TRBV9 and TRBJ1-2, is DSGVTQTPKHLITATGQRVTLRCSPRSGDLSVYWYQQSLDQGLQFLIQYYNGEERAKGNILERFSAQQFPDLHSELNLSSLELGDSALYFCASSASGTETYGYTFGSGTRLTVV.

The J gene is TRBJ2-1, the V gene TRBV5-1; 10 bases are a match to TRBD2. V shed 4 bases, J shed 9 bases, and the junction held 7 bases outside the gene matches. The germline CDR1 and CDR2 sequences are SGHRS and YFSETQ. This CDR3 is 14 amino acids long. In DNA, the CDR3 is TGCGCCAGCAGCAATGGACTAGCGGACAGTGAGCAGTTCTTC. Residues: CASSNGLADSEQFF.

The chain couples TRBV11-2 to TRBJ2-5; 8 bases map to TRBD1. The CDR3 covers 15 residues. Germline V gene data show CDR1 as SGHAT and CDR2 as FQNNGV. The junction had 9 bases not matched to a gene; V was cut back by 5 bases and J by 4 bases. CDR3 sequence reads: CASSPTGVSSETQYF. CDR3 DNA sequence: TGTGCCAGCAGCCCGACAGGGGTGTCTTCAGAGACCCAGTACTTC.

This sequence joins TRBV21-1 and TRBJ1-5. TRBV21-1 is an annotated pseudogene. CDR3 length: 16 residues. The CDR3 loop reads CASPPRRASINQPQHF. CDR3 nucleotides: TGTGCCAGCCCCCCCCGGCGGGCCTCGATAAATCAGCCCCAGCATTTT.

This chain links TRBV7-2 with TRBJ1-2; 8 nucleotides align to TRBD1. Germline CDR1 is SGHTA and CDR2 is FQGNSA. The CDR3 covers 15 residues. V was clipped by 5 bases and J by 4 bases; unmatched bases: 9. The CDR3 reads CASSPIAGGGYGYTF. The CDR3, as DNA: TGTGCCAGCAGCCCCATAGCAGGGGGCGGCTATGGCTACACCTTC.

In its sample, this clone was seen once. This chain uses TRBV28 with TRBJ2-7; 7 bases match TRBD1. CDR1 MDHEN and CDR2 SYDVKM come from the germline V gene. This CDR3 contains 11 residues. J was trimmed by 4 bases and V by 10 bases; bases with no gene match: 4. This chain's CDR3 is CATDRDYEQYF. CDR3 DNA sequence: TGTGCCACCGACAGGGATTACGAGCAGTACTTC.

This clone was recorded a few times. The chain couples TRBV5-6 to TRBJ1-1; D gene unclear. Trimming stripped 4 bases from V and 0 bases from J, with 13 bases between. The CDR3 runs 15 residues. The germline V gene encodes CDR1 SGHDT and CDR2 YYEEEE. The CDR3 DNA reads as TGTGCCAGCAGCGGATACAGTCCCATGAACACTGAAGCTTTCTTT. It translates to CASSGYSPMNTEAFF.

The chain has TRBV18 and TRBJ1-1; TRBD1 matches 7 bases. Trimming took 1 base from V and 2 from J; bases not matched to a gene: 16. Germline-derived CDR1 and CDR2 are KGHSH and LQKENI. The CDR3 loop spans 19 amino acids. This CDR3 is CASSPLRQGRLWFNTEAFF. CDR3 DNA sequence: TGTGCCAGCTCACCACTAAGACAGGGTAGGTTATGGTTTAACACTGAAGCTTTCTTT.